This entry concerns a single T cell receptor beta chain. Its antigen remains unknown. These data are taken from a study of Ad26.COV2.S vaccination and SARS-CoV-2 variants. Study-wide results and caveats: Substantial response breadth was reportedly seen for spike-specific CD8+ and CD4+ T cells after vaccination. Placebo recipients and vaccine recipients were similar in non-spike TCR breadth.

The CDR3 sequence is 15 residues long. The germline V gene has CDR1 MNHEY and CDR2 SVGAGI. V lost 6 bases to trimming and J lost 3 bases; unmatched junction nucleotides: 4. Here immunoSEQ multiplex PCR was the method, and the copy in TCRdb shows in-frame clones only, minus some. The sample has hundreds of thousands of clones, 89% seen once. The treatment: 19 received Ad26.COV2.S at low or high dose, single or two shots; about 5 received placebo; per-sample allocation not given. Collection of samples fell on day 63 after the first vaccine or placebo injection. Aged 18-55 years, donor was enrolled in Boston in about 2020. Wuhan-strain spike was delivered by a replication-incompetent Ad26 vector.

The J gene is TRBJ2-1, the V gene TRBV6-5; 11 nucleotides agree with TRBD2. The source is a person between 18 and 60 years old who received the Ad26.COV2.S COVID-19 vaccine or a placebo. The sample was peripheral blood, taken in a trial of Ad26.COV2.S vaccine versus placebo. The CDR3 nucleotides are TGTGCCAGCAGCAGACTAGCGGGGAACTACAATGAGCAGTTCTTC. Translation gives CASSRLAGNYNEQFF.